A selection of T cell receptor beta chains follows, all from one sample in a study of Ad26.COV2.S vaccination and SARS-CoV-2 variants. Repertoires were generated with immunoSEQ multiplex PCR, while TCRdb's copy carries only in-frame clones and drops some. The sample includes roughly 320,000 clones, around four fifths seen only once; the top ten take 2% to 2.5%. Here the sequenced sample was peripheral blood, taken in a trial of Ad26.COV2.S vaccine versus placebo. The receptors come from a person between 18 and 60 years old who received the Ad26.COV2.S COVID-19 vaccine or a placebo. The CDR3 runs from the conserved cysteine through the conserved F or W. The order of the fields is clone size, J gene, V gene, D gene, CDR3 protein, CDR3 DNA. The D gene is left open where the match is weak. Size tells how often a clone was seen (once, few, many) or the class of an expanded clone, and some rows leave it out.

. TRBJ2-7 TRBV11-2 . CASSSGPTGQYF TGTGCCAGCAGCTCAGGACCTACTGGGCAGTACTTC
few TRBJ2-5 TRBV10-3 . CAIRGTPTSLETQYF TGTGCCATCAGAGGGACACCGACTAGTTTGGAGACCCAGTACTTC
. TRBJ1-3 TRBV7-9 . CASSLDATGRGNTIYF TGTGCCAGCAGCTTAGACGCCACAGGGAGGGGAAACACCATATATTTT
. TRBJ1-1 TRBV15 TRBD1 CATSIVGRGPTEAFF TGTGCCACCAGCATAGTCGGCAGGGGGCCCACTGAAGCTTTCTTT
few TRBJ2-3 TRBV6-1 . CASSVAETDTQYF TGTGCCAGCAGTGTAGCGGAGACAGATACGCAGTATTTT
. TRBJ2-1 TRBV10-1 TRBD2 CASSEGLAGEEQFF TGCGCCAGCAGTGAAGGGCTAGCGGGGGAGGAGCAGTTCTTC
. TRBJ2-3 TRBV5-1 TRBD2 CASSKGLAESTDTQYF TGCGCCAGCAGCAAGGGACTAGCGGAAAGCACAGATACGCAGTATTTT
. TRBJ2-1 TRBV7-2 TRBD1 CASSLRAGTGGLDEQFF TGTGCCAGCAGCTTGCGAGCCGGGACAGGGGGCCTGGATGAGCAGTTCTTC
. TRBJ2-3 TRBV6-1 . CASSEPGTDTQYF TGTGCCAGCAGTGAACCGGGGACAGATACGCAGTATTTT
. TRBJ1-1 TRBV28 . CASSWDGQGTEAFF TGTGCCAGCAGCTGGGACGGCCAAGGGACTGAAGCTTTCTTT
once TRBJ2-7 TRBV6-5 . CASRLGLGTYEQYF TGTGCCAGCAGGTTAGGGTTGGGCACCTACGAGCAGTACTTC
few TRBJ1-3 TRBV5-1 . CASSLVGGRYGNTIYF TGCGCCAGCAGCTTGGTCGGGGGGCGGTATGGAAACACCATATATTTT
. TRBJ2-7 TRBV18 TRBD2 CASSPGGSSYEQYF TGTGCCAGCTCACCGGGCGGGAGCTCCTACGAGCAGTACTTC
. TRBJ1-2 TRBV7-9 . CASSYLGAFGGYTF TGTGCCAGCAGCTACCTTGGGGCCTTCGGGGGCTACACCTTC
. TRBJ2-7 TRBV7-8 . CASSPRSFKAYEQYF TGTGCCAGCAGCCCACGAAGTTTTAAGGCCTACGAGCAGTACTTC
. TRBJ2-1 TRBV9 . CASSPQGGTYNEQFF TGTGCCAGCAGCCCCCAGGGGGGTACCTACAATGAGCAGTTCTTC
. TRBJ1-1 TRBV9 TRBD1 CASSQTGGNTEAFF TGTGCCAGCAGCCAGACAGGGGGGAACACTGAAGCTTTCTTT
. TRBJ2-2 TRBV5-6 . CASSFAAGELFF TGTGCCAGCAGCTTCGCGGCCGGGGAGCTGTTTTTT
. TRBJ2-7 TRBV4-1 . CASSPRTDSSYEQYF TGCGCCAGCAGCCCCCGGACCGATAGCTCCTACGAGCAGTACTTC
. TRBJ2-5 TRBV7-9 . CASSPVGEETQYF TGTGCCAGCAGCCCGGTCGGGGAAGAGACCCAGTACTTC
. TRBJ1-4 TRBV28 . CASSLDPSRVEKLFF TGTGCCAGCAGTTTGGACCCTTCCCGGGTTGAAAAACTGTTTTTT
. TRBJ2-7 TRBV7-9 . CASSVQRGLYEQYF TGTGCCAGCAGCGTACAAAGGGGACTTTACGAGCAGTACTTC
. TRBJ1-2 TRBV18 TRBD1 CASSPPQGGDGYTF TGTGCCAGCTCACCACCACAGGGGGGGGATGGCTACACCTTC
. TRBJ2-2 TRBV19 TRBD2 CASTPGLAGAANTGELFF TGTGCCAGTACTCCGGGACTAGCGGGGGCCGCGAACACCGGGGAGCTGTTTTTT
. TRBJ2-4 TRBV10-3 TRBD1 CAISSTGIGDIQYF TGTGCCATCAGTTCGACAGGGATTGGGGACATTCAGTACTTC
once TRBJ1-3 TRBV5-1 TRBD1 CASTLTPGQGNTIYF TGCGCCAGCACCCTCACTCCGGGACAGGGAAACACCATATATTTT
. TRBJ1-5 TRBV5-1 . CASSSTGLGNQPQHF TGCGCCAGCAGCTCCACAGGGTTGGGCAATCAGCCCCAGCATTTT
. TRBJ1-1 TRBV11-3 . CASSSGVANTEAFF TGTGCCAGCAGCTCCGGGGTGGCGAACACTGAAGCTTTCTTT
. TRBJ2-3 TRBV7-9 TRBD2 CASRALAGTDTQYF TGTGCCAGCAGAGCACTAGCGGGGACAGATACGCAGTATTTT
few TRBJ1-4 TRBV10-3 . CAARGATNEKLFF TGTGCCGCGAGGGGGGCAACTAATGAAAAACTGTTTTTT
many TRBJ1-1 TRBV28 . CASSLRLEAFF TGTGCCAGCAGTTTAAGGCTGGAGGCTTTCTTT
. TRBJ2-7 TRBV14 TRBD2 CASSRLAGSYEQYF TGTGCCAGCAGCAGACTAGCGGGGTCCTACGAGCAGTACTTC
once TRBJ1-2 TRBV5-1 . CASSLEGVVGGYTF TGCGCCAGCAGCTTGGAAGGGGTAGTGGGTGGCTACACCTTC
. TRBJ2-7 TRBV10-3 . CAISVAEYEQYF TGTGCCATCAGTGTGGCAGAGTACGAGCAGTACTTC
. TRBJ2-1 TRBV3-1/TRBV3-2 TRBD2 CASTPWTSGGVSYNEQFF TGTGCCAGCACCCCCTGGACTAGCGGGGGGGTATCCTACAATGAGCAGTTCTTC
. TRBJ2-5 TRBV2 . CASSEALRGHGRQETQYF TGTGCCAGCAGTGAAGCGCTTCGGGGCCACGGTAGGCAAGAGACCCAGTACTTC
. TRBJ1-4 TRBV12-3/TRBV12-4 . CASSFSGEKLFF TGTGCCAGCAGTTTTTCCGGTGAAAAACTGTTTTTT
. TRBJ2-1 TRBV7-9 TRBD1 CASSSARSGTGGTNEQFF TGTGCCAGCAGCTCCGCAAGGTCCGGGACAGGGGGAACTAATGAGCAGTTCTTC
. TRBJ1-4 TRBV11-3 TRBD1 CASSRTGEDEKLFF TGTGCCAGCAGCCGGACAGGGGAGGATGAAAAACTGTTTTTT
. TRBJ2-1 TRBV5-4 . CASSWGNEQFF TGTGCCAGCAGCTGGGGTAATGAGCAGTTCTTC
. TRBJ2-7 TRBV3-1/TRBV3-2 . CASSQGVGSEQYF TGTGCCAGCAGCCAAGGTGTGGGTTCCGAGCAGTACTTC
. TRBJ1-2 TRBV7-9 . CASSDTDRNYGYTF TGTGCCAGCAGCGATACAGACAGAAACTATGGCTACACCTTC
. TRBJ2-2 TRBV24-1 . CATSGGRNTGELFF TGTGCCACCAGTGGGGGACGGAACACCGGGGAGCTGTTTTTT
. TRBJ2-1 TRBV11-2 . CASSLLGARYNEQFF TGTGCCAGCAGCTTATTGGGGGCGCGGTACAATGAGCAGTTCTTC
. TRBJ2-3 TRBV4-1 . CASTDNTDTQYF TGCGCCAGCACAGACAACACAGATACGCAGTATTTT
. TRBJ1-5 TRBV3-1/TRBV3-2 TRBD1 CASSRTGGGHQPQHF TGTGCCAGCAGCCGGACAGGGGGCGGACATCAGCCCCAGCATTTT
once TRBJ1-2 TRBV6-6 . CASSYSQGLSGYTF TGTGCCAGCAGTTACTCGCAGGGCCTGAGCGGCTACACCTTC
many TRBJ1-2 TRBV27 TRBD1 CASRRTGLGYTF TGTGCCAGCAGGAGGACAGGGTTGGGCTACACCTTC
. TRBJ2-7 TRBV6-1 TRBD1 CASSDRDRYLYEQYF TGTGCCAGCAGTGACCGGGACAGGTACCTATACGAGCAGTACTTC
. TRBJ1-4 TRBV20-1 . CSASGQPTNEKLFF TGCAGTGCTAGTGGGCAGCCAACTAATGAAAAACTGTTTTTT
. TRBJ1-2 TRBV11-1 . CASSPGGGTGYTF TGTGCCAGCAGCCCCGGAGGGGGGACTGGCTACACCTTC
. TRBJ1-5 TRBV4-1 . CASSQGMGVGHLPPNQPQHF TGCGCCAGCAGCCAAGGAATGGGCGTAGGACACCTCCCCCCCAATCAGCCCCAGCATTTT
. TRBJ2-2 TRBV13 . CASSLAGTGELFF TGTGCCAGCAGCTTAGCGGGCACCGGGGAGCTGTTTTTT